This T cell receptor beta chain was obtained from a study of OX40 agonist ivuxolimab in advanced cancers. Study context: The drug used for patients, ivuxolimab, was an agonistic anti-OX40 (CD134) antibody. Patients were dosed intravenously with ivuxolimab at 0.01 to 10 mg/kg every 2 weeks.

Repertoires were generated with immunoSEQ multiplex PCR, while TCRdb's copy carries only in-frame clones and drops some. The table shows 60,000 to 85,000 clones, with 88% occurring only once. V was shortened by 8 bases and J by 1 base, with 9 bases between the two germline ends. This CDR3 comprises 12 residues. Per germline, CDR1 LGHNA and CDR2 YNFKEQ. As to this clone: Antigen unknown.

Study-wide results and limits: CD4+ and CD8+ blood T cells expanded clonally by week 6 at 0.1 to 3.0 mg/kg. The specificity for antigen of the expanded peripheral T cells was not determined.

The TCR comes from an adult with an advanced solid tumor such as melanoma, head and neck, liver or kidney cancer. This specimen was CD4+ or CD8+ T cells sorted from blood, taken in a trial of the OX40 agonist ivuxolimab. The rearrangement links TRBV4-2 to TRBJ2-7; no clear D gene. The CDR3 loop reads CASGSNSYEQYF. CDR3 nucleotide sequence: TGTGCCAGCGGATCAAATTCCTACGAGCAGTACTTC.